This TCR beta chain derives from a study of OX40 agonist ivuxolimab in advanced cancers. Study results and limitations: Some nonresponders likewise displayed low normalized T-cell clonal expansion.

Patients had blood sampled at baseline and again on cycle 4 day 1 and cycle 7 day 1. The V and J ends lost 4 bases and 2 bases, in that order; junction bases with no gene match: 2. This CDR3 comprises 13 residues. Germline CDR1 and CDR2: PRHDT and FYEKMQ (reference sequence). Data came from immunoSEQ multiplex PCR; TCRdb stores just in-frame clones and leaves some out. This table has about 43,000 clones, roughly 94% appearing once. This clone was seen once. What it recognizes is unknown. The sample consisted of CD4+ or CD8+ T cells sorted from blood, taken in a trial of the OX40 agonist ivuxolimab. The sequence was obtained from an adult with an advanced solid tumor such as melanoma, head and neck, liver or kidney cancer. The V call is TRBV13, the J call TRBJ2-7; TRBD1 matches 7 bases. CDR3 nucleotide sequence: TGTGCCAGCAGCTCGACAGGGACCTACGAGCAGTACTTC. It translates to CASSSTGTYEQYF.